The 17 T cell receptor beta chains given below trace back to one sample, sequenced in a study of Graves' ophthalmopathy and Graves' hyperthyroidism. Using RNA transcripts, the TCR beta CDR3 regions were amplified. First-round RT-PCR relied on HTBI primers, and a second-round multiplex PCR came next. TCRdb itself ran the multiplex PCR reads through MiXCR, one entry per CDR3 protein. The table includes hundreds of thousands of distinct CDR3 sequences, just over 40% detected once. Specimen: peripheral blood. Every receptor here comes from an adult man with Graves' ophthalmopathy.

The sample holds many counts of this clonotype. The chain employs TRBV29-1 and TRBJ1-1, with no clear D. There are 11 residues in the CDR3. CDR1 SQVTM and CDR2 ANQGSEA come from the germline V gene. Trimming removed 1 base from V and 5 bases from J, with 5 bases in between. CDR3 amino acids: CSVEGSTEAFF. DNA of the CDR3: TGCAGCGTTGAAGGATCTACTGAAGCTTTCTTT.

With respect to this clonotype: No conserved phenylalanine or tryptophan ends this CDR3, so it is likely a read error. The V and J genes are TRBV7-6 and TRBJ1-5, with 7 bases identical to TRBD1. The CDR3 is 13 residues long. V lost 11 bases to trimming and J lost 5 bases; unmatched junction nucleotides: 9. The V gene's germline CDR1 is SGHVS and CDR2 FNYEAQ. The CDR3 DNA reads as TGTGCCTGGGGGCGGGACAGCGATCAGCCCCAGCATGTT. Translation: CAWGRDSDQPQHV.

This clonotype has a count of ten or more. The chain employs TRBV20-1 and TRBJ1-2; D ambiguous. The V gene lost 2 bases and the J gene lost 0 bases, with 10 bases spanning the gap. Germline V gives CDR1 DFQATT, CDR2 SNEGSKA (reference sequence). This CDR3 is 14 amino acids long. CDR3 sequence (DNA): TGCAGTGCTAGAAACAGTGATTCTAACTATGGCTACACCTTC. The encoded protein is CSARNSDSNYGYTF.

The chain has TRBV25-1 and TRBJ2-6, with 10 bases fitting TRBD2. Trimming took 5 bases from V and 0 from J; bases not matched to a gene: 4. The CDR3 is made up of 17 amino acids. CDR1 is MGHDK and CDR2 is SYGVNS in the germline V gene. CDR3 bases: TGTGCCAGCAGTCTTAGCGGGGGGAACTCTGGGGCCAACGTCCTGACTTTC. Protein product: CASSLSGGNSGANVLTF.

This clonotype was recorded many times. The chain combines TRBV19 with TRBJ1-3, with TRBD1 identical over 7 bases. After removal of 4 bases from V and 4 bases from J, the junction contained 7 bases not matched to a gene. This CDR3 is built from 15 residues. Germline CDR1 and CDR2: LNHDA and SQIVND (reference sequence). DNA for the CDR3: TGTGCCAGTAGTACCCAACAGGGGAAAGGAAACACCATATATTTT. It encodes CASSTQQGKGNTIYF.

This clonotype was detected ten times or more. The CDR3 reads CAIRPMTGGTEAFF. The CDR3 DNA is TGTGCCATCAGACCTATGACAGGGGGTACTGAAGCTTTCTTT. This chain joins TRBV10-3 and TRBJ1-1, with 9 positions matching TRBD1. Unmatched junction bases numbered 7, after V lost 6 bases and J lost 5 bases. This CDR3 has 14 amino acids. Per germline, CDR1 ENHRY and CDR2 SYGVKD.

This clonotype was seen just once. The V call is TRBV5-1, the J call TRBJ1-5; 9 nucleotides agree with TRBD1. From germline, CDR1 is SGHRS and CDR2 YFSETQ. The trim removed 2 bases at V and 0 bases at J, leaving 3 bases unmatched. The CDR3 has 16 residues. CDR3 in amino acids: CASSLQGQGSNQPQHF. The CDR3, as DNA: TGCGCCAGCAGCTTACAGGGACAGGGTAGCAATCAGCCCCAGCATTTT.

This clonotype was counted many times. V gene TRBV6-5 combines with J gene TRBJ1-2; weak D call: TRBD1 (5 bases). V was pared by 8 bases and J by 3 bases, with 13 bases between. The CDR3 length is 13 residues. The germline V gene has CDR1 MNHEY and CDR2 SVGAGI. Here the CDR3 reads CASLGPGDYGYTF. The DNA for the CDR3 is TGTGCCAGCCTGGGGCCTGGGGACTATGGCTACACCTTC.

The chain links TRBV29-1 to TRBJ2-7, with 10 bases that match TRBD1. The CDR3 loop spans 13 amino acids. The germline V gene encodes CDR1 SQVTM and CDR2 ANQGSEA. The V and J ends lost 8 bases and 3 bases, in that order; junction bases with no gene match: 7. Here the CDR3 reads CSSRDRGGYEQYF. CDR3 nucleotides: TGCAGCTCTAGGGACAGGGGAGGCTACGAGCAGTACTTC.

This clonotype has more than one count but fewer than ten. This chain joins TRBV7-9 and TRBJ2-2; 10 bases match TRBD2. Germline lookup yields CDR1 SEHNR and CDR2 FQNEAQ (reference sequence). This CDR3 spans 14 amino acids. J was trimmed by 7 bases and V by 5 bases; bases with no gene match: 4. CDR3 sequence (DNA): TGTGCCAGCAGCAGCGGGGGGGCCTTCGGGGAGCTGTTTTTT. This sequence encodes CASSSGGAFGELFF.

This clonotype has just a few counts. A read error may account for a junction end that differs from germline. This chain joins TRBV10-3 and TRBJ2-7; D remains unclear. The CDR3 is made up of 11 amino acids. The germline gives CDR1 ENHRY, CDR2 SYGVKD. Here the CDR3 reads CASSILYEQYF. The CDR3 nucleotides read TGTGCCAGCAGTATCCTTTACGAGCAGTACTTC.

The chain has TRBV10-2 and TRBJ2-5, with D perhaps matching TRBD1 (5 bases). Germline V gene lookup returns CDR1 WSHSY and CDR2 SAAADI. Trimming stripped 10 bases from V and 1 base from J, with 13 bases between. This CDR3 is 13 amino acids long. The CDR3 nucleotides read TGCGCCACCTCAGGGCATATCCAAGAGACCCAGTACTTC. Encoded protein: CATSGHIQETQYF.

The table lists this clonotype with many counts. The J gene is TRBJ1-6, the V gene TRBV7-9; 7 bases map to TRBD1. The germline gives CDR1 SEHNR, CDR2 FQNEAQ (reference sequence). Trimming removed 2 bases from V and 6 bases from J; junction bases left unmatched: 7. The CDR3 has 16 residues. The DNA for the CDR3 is TGTGCCAGCAGCTTACCTTCGACAGGGTCTAATTCACCCCTCCACTTT. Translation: CASSLPSTGSNSPLHF.

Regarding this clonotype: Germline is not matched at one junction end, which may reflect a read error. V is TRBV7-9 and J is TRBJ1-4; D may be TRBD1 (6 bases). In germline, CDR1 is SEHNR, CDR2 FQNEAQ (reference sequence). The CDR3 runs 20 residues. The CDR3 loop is CASSQQGTGLLSATNEKLFF. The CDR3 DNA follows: TGCGCCAGCAGCCAACAGGGTACAGGCCTCCTTTCTGCAACTAATGAAAAACTGTTTTTT.

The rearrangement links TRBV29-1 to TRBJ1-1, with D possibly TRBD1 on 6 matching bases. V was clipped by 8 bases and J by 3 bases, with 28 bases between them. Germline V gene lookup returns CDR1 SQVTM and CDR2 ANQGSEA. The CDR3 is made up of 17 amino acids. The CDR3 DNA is TGCAGCAGCCCACAGGGTGACCCACATATGAAAGACACTGAAGCTTTCTTT. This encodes CSSPQGDPHMKDTEAFF.

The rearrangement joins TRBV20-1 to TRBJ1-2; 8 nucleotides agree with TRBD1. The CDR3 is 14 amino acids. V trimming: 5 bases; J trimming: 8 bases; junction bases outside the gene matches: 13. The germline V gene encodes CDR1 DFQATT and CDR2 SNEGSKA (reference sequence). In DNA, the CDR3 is TGCAGTGCTTCCATGACAGGGGAGGCGAGCGGCTACACCTTC. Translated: CSASMTGEASGYTF.

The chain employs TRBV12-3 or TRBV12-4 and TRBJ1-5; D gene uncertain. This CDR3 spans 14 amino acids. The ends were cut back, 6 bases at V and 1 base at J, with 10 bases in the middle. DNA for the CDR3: TGTGCCAGCAGCTTGACTATGAGCAATCAGCCCCAGCATTTT. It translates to CASSLTMSNQPQHF.